The 6 T cell receptor beta chains presented below share a single source sample, sequenced in a study of cytomegalovirus exposure and HLA in healthy donors. Researchers ran the PCR with 60 Vbeta and 13 Jbeta primers. Clones were sequenced by immunoSEQ multiplex PCR, and TCRdb holds only the in-frame ones, with some missing. The table lists roughly 130,000 clones, over 8% of them singletons. The specimen was PBMCs. These receptors originate from a man aged 40-49 years in good health and CMV-seronegative.

This clone was seen a few times. The gene calls are TRBV4-1 and TRBJ2-2; 9 bases are a match to TRBD1. This CDR3 is built from 16 residues. V trimming: 5 bases; J trimming: 6 bases; junction bases outside the gene matches: 10. From germline, CDR1 is MGHRA and CDR2 YSYEKL. CDR3 nucleotides: TGCGCCAGCAGCTATTATACAGGGGGCGCGTCCGGGGAGCTGTTTTTT. Residues: CASSYYTGGASGELFF.

The table lists this clone with a few counts. The chain employs TRBV4-1 and TRBJ2-1; tentative D call: TRBD1 (6 bases). V was cut by 1 base and J by 6 bases, with 16 bases left in between. CDR3 length: 16 residues. From germline, CDR1 is MGHRA and CDR2 YSYEKL. The CDR3 reads CASSQAPGALFNEQFF. For the CDR3, the DNA is TGCGCCAGCAGCCAAGCCCCAGGGGCTCTTTTCAATGAGCAGTTCTTC.

A few counts support this clone. The chain uses TRBV6-6 and TRBJ2-3; D is perhaps TRBD1 (5 bases). This CDR3 is 15 amino acids long. Deletions cut 2 bases from V and 1 base from J, with 10 bases between. The germline CDR1 and CDR2 sequences are MNHNY and SVGAGI (reference sequence). The CDR3 reads CASSYEDIRTDTQYF. The CDR3 coding sequence is TGTGCCAGCAGTTACGAGGACATTCGCACAGATACGCAGTATTTT.

The chain couples TRBV5-1 to TRBJ2-2; possible D gene TRBD1, 5 bases. The germline gives CDR1 SGHRS, CDR2 YFSETQ. The CDR3 consists of 16 residues. V dropped 0 bases and J dropped 3 bases, with 12 bases sitting between them. The CDR3 reads CASSLAGQGDTGELFF. CDR3 DNA: TGCGCCAGCAGCTTGGCCGGGCAGGGTGACACCGGGGAGCTGTTTTTT.

This clone appeared a single time. The chain joins TRBV19 to TRBJ1-5; 7 bases align to TRBD1. CDR1 and CDR2 from the germline V gene are LNHDA and SQIVND (reference sequence). Germline trimming cut 4 bases from V and 7 bases from J; bases unmatched to any gene: 4. This CDR3 is built from 13 residues. The CDR3 bases are TGTGCCAGTAGTAGTGACAGGGAACAGCCCCAGCATTTT. Translating gives CASSSDREQPQHF.

The V and J genes are TRBV7-9 and TRBJ1-4, with D possibly being TRBD1 (6 bases). CDR3 size: 16 residues. Trimming left V 2 bases short and J 5 bases short, with 15 bases between. Per germline, CDR1 SEHNR and CDR2 FQNEAQ (reference sequence). CDR3 sequence reads: CASSLSLGQENEKLFF. The DNA for the CDR3 is TGTGCCAGCAGCTTATCATTGGGACAAGAGAATGAAAAACTGTTTTTT.